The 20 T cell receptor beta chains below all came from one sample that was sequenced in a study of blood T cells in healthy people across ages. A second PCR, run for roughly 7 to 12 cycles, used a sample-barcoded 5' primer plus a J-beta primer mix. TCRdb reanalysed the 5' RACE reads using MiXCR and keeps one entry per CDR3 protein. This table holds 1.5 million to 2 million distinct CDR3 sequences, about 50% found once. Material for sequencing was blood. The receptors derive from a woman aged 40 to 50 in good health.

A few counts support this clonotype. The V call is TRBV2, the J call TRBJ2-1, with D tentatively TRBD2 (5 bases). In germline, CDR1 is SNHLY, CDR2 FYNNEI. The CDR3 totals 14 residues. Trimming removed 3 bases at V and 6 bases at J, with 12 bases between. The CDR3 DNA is TGTGCCAGCAGTGAGGCGCTGGCGGGCAATGAGCAGTTCTTC. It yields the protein CASSEALAGNEQFF.

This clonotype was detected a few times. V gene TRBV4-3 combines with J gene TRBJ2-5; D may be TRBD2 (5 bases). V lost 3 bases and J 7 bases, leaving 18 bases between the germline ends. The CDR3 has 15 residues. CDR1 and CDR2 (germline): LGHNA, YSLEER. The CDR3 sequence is CASSQLEGPKGTQYF. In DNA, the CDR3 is TGCGCCAGCAGCCAGCTTGAGGGCCCGAAAGGGACCCAGTACTTC.

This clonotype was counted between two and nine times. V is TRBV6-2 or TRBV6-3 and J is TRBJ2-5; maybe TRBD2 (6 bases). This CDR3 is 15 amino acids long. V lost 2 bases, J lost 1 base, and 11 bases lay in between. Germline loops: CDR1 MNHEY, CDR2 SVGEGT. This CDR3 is CASSYRGILQETQYF. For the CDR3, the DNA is TGTGCCAGCAGTTACCGGGGGATACTCCAAGAGACCCAGTACTTC.

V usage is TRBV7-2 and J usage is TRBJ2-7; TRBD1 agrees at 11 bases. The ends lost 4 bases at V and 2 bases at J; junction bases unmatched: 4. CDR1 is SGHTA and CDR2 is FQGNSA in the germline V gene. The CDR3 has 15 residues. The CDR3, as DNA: TGTGCCAGCAGCTCGGGACAGGGGGTTACCTACGAGCAGTACTTC. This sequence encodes CASSSGQGVTYEQYF.

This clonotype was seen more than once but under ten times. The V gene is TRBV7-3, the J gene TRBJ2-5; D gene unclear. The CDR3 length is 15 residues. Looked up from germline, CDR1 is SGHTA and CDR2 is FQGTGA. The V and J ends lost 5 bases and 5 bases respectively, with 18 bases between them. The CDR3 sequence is CASSPLGSPLETQYF. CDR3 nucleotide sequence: TGTGCCAGCAGCCCTCTCGGGTCACCCTTGGAGACCCAGTACTTC.

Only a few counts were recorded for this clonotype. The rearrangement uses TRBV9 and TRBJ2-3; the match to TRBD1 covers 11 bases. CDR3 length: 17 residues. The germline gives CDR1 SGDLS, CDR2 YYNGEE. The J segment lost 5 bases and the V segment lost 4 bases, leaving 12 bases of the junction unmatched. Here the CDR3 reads CASSTLGQGARKDTQYF. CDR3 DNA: TGTGCCAGCAGCACCCTCGGACAGGGGGCCCGAAAAGATACGCAGTATTTT.

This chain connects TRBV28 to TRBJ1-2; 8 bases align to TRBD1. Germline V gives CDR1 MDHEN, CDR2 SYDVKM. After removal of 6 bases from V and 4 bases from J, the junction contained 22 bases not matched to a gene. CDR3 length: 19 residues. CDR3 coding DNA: TGTGCCAGCAGGAACTCCCTCGGACAGGGAAGGACCCAACCCTATGGCTACACCTTC. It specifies CASRNSLGQGRTQPYGYTF.

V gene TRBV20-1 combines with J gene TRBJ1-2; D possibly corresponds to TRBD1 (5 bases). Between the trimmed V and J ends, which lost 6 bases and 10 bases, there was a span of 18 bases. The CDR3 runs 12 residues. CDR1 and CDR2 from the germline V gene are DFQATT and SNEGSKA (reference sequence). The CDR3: CSAIRGIQPYTF. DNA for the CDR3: TGCAGTGCGATAAGGGGTATTCAACCCTACACCTTC.

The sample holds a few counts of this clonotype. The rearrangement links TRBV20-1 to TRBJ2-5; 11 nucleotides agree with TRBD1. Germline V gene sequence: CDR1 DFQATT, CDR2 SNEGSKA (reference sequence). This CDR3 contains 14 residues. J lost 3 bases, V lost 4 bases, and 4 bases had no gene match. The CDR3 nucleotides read TGCAGTGCTATCAGGGGACAGGGGGAAGAGACCCAGTACTTC. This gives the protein CSAIRGQGEETQYF.

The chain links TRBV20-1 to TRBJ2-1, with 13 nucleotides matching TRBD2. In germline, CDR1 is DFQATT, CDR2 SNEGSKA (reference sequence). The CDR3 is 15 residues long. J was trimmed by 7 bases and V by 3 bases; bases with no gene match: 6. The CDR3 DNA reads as TGCAGTGCTAGTCGGACTAGCGGGAGTATGAATGAGCAGTTCTTC. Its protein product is CSASRTSGSMNEQFF.

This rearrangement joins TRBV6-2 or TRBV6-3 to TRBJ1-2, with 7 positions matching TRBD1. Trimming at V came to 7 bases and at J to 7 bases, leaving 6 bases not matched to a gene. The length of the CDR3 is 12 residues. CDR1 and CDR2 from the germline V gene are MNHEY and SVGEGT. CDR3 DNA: TGTGCCAGCACTACAGGGGCCGGTGGCTACACCTTC. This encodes CASTTGAGGYTF.

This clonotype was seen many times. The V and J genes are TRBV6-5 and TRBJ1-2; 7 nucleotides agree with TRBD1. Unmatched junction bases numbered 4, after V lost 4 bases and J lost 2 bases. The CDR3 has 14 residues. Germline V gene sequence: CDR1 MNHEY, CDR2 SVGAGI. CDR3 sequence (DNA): TGTGCCAGCAGTTCCGGACAGGCAAACTATGGCTACACCTTC. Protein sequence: CASSSGQANYGYTF.

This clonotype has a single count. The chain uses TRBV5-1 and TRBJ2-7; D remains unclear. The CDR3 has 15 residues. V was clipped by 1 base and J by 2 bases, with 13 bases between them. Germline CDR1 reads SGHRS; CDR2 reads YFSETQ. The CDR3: CASSLLGSPTYEQYF. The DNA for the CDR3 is TGCGCCAGCAGCTTGTTAGGTAGTCCGACCTACGAGCAGTACTTC.

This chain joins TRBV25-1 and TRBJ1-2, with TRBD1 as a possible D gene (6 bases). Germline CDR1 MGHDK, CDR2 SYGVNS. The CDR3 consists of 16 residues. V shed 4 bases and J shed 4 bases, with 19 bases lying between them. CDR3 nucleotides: TGTGCCAGCAGTGGTCCGGTTGGGGACATACCCTATGGCTACACCTTC. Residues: CASSGPVGDIPYGYTF.

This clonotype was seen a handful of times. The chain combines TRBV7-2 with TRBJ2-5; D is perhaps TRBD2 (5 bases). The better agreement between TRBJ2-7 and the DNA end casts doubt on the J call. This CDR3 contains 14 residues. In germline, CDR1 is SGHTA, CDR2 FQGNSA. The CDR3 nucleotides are TGTGCCAGCAGCGATCGGGGTCCCCGTTACGAGCAGTACTTC. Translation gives CASSDRGPRYEQYF.

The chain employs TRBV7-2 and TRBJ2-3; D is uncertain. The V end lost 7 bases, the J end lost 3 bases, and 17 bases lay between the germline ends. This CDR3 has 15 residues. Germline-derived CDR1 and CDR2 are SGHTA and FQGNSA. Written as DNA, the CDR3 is TGTGCCAGCATCGACACCGGGCTCCGAACAGATACGCAGTATTTT. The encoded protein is CASIDTGLRTDTQYF.

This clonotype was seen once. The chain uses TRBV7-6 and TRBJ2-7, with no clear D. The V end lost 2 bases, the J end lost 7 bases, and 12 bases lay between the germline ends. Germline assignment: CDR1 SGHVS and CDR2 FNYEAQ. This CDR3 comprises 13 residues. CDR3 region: CASSLSVRSEQYF. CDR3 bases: TGTGCCAGCAGCTTATCAGTCAGATCGGAGCAGTACTTC.

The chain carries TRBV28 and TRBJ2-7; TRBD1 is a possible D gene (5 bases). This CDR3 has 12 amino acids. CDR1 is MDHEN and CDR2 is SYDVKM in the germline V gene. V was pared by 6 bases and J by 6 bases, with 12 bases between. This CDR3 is CASRRQPTEQYF. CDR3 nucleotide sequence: TGTGCCAGCAGAAGACAGCCTACCGAGCAGTACTTC.

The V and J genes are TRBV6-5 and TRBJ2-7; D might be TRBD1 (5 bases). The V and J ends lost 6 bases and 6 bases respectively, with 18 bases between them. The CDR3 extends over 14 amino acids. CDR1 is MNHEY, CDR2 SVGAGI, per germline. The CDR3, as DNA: TGTGCCAGCAGCGGCGCCGTTTGGGGCCCCGAGCAGTACTTC. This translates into CASSGAVWGPEQYF.

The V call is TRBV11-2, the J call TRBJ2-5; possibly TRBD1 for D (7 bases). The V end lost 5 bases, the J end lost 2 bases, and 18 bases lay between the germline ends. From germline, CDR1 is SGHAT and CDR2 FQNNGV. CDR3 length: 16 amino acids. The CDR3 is CASSPQGGGRQETQYF. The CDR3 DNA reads TGTGCCAGCAGCCCCCAGGGGGGAGGTCGGCAAGAGACCCAGTACTTC.